These 32 T cell receptor beta chains share one sample of origin, sequenced in a study of T cells after yellow fever vaccination. TCRdb recomputed calls from the 5' RACE reads with MiXCR, one row per CDR3 protein. Here the sample spans approximately 450,000 distinct CDR3 sequences, around 20% being singletons. Material: PBMCs, obtained before the yellow fever booster vaccination. Source of these receptors: a man younger than 35 who received the YFV17D yellow fever vaccine.

The chain is built from TRBV20-1 and TRBJ1-2; D is unclear. The length of the CDR3 is 12 residues. Per germline, CDR1 DFQATT and CDR2 SNEGSKA (reference sequence). Trimming left V 0 bases short and J 9 bases short, with 11 bases between. The CDR3: CSARDHGRSYTF. The CDR3 DNA sequence: TGCAGTGCTAGAGATCATGGCAGGAGCTACACCTTC.

The V call is TRBV20-1, the J call TRBJ1-6; no definite D call. CDR3 length: 16 residues. CDR1 is DFQATT, CDR2 SNEGSKA, per germline (reference sequence). Between the trimmed V and J ends, which lost 6 bases and 8 bases, there was a span of 23 bases. The CDR3 nucleotides are TGCAGTGCCCAGGATCGTCCAGTAGTAGCTCATTCACCCCTCCACTTT. It is translated as CSAQDRPVVAHSPLHF.

The J gene is TRBJ2-7, the V gene TRBV18; TRBD1 matches 11 bases. Germline V gene lookup returns CDR1 KGHSH and CDR2 LQKENI. With 8 bases clipped from V and 7 bases from J, the junction kept 7 bases outside the gene matches. There are 13 residues in the CDR3. The CDR3 region is CASAGQGAREQYF. Written as DNA, the CDR3 is TGTGCCAGCGCCGGACAGGGGGCGCGAGAGCAGTACTTC. The whole variable domain, filled in from reference TRBV18 and TRBJ2-7, reads NAGVMQNPRHLVRRRGQEARLRCSPMKGHSHVYWYRQLPEEGLKFMVYLQKENIIDESGMPKERFSAEFPKEGPSILRIQQVVRGDSAAYFCASAGQGAREQYFGPGTRLTVT.

The chain joins TRBV4-1 to TRBJ2-7, with 13 bases matching TRBD2. With V trimmed by 3 bases and J by 2 bases, 1 base remained unmatched. Germline CDR1 MGHRA, CDR2 YSYEKL. This CDR3 is built from 15 residues. The CDR3 reads CASSHTSGGAYEQYF. The CDR3 DNA is TGCGCCAGCAGCCATACTAGCGGGGGGGCCTACGAGCAGTACTTC.

The chain carries TRBV12-3 or TRBV12-4 and TRBJ2-3; TRBD2 matches 14 bases. CDR3 length: 16 residues. V dropped 5 bases and J dropped 6; count of bases not matched to a gene: 7. The CDR3 DNA sequence: TGTGCCAGCAGTCCCGGACTAGCGGGGGGTAAGGATACGCAGTATTTT. It yields the protein CASSPGLAGGKDTQYF.

This sequence joins TRBV13 and TRBJ2-5; TRBD1 aligns across 11 bases. Germline CDR1 is PRHDT and CDR2 is FYEKMQ (reference sequence). The CDR3 length is 16 residues. J gave up 4 bases and V 4 bases, and 8 bases lay outside the gene matches. The CDR3, as DNA: TGTGCCAGCAGCTGGACAGGGGGCTTGAGATCAGAGACCCAGTACTTC. It specifies CASSWTGGLRSETQYF.

This clonotype was seen a handful of times. J is TRBJ2-3 and V is TRBV10-3; D possibly corresponds to TRBD2 (6 bases). V dropped 5 bases and J dropped 0 bases, with 12 bases sitting between them. CDR1 and CDR2 (germline): ENHRY, SYGVKD. This CDR3 has 15 residues. The CDR3 spells CAISRGKSSTDTQYF. DNA of the CDR3: TGTGCCATCAGTCGGGGGAAGTCTAGCACAGATACGCAGTATTTT.

This clonotype has just a few counts. This chain uses TRBV6-1 with TRBJ2-5; 8 bases are a match to TRBD1. J lost 4 bases, V lost 1 base, and 5 bases had no gene match. Germline CDR1 MNHNS, CDR2 SASEGT. The CDR3 length is 15 residues. CDR3 in amino acids: CASSEGDRGGETQYF. The DNA of the CDR3 is TGTGCCAGCAGTGAAGGCGACAGGGGAGGAGAGACCCAGTACTTC.

The chain has TRBV6-1 and TRBJ2-1; D is perhaps TRBD2 (6 bases). Germline CDR1 is MNHNS and CDR2 is SASEGT. The CDR3 sequence is 13 residues long. V was clipped by 10 bases and J by 4 bases, with 14 bases between them. The CDR3, as DNA: TGTGCCACGCGACTGGGAGGTTACAATGAGCAGTTCTTC. Amino acid sequence: CATRLGGYNEQFF.

The chain has TRBV7-7 and TRBJ1-5, with D unclear. Germline CDR1 reads SSHAT; CDR2 reads FNYEAQ (reference sequence). The CDR3 consists of 15 residues. Trimming shortened V by 1 base and J by 4 bases, and 11 bases separated the two germline ends. CDR3 nucleotide sequence: TGTGCCAGCAGCTTAGGCCAGGCGGGAAATCAGCCCCAGCATTTT. This translates into CASSLGQAGNQPQHF.

This clonotype was counted a few times. The J gene is TRBJ2-3, the V gene TRBV5-1, with 11 bases matching TRBD2. V was pared by 5 bases and J by 0 bases, with 8 bases of the junction left unmatched. Germline V gene data show CDR1 as SGHRS and CDR2 as YFSETQ. This CDR3 contains 17 residues. The CDR3 DNA follows: TGCGCCAGCAGTAGCGGACTAGCGGGTCTTAGCACAGATACGCAGTATTTT. Translating gives CASSSGLAGLSTDTQYF.

V and J are TRBV9 and TRBJ1-6, with a weak D call TRBD1 (6 bases). Germline values: CDR1 SGDLS, CDR2 YYNGEE. The ends were cut back, 1 base at V and 7 bases at J, with 9 bases in the middle. The CDR3 has 14 residues. CDR3 region: CASSVIGGNSPLHF. The CDR3 nucleotides read TGTGCCAGCAGCGTAATAGGGGGGAATTCACCCCTCCACTTT.

This clonotype has ten or more counts. The chain carries TRBV29-1 and TRBJ1-1; 7 nucleotides match TRBD1. From germline, CDR1 is SQVTM and CDR2 ANQGSEA. With 6 bases clipped from V and 4 bases from J, the junction kept 11 bases outside the gene matches. The CDR3 spans 14 residues. The DNA of the CDR3 is TGCAGCGTACAACAGGGGCCAAGGAGCACTGAAGCTTTCTTT. Amino acids: CSVQQGPRSTEAFF.

This clonotype was counted only a few times. The V call is TRBV28, the J call TRBJ1-3; D uncertain. The CDR3 loop spans 14 amino acids. Trimming pared 2 bases from V and 1 base from J, leaving 6 bases between. The germline CDR1 and CDR2 sequences are MDHEN and SYDVKM. CDR3 sequence reads: CASSLLTSGNTIYF. In DNA form, the CDR3 reads TGTGCCAGCAGTTTACTAACGTCTGGAAACACCATATATTTT.

This clonotype was seen repeatedly, ten times or more. The V gene is TRBV10-2, the J gene TRBJ2-7; TRBD1 matches at 12 bases. Germline V gene lookup returns CDR1 WSHSY and CDR2 SAAADI. The CDR3 totals 15 residues. With V trimmed by 6 bases and J by 7 bases, 10 bases remained unmatched. CDR3 region: CASSAPGQGAREQYF. In DNA, the CDR3 is TGCGCCAGCAGCGCACCGGGACAGGGGGCGCGGGAGCAGTACTTC.

The chain combines TRBV21-1 with TRBJ1-6. TRBV21-1 has pseudogene status. This CDR3 has 15 residues. The CDR3 DNA follows: TGTGCCAGCAGCAGGAGTTGGACTGATAATTCACCCCTCCACTTT. Translating gives CASSRSWTDNSPLHF.

This clonotype was counted only a few times. V gene TRBV30 combines with J gene TRBJ2-4; 9 bases fit TRBD2. CDR3 size: 14 residues. The trim removed 7 bases at V and 5 bases at J, leaving 9 bases unmatched. The germline V gene encodes CDR1 GTSNPN and CDR2 SVGIG (reference sequence). In DNA form, the CDR3 reads TGTGCCTCTAGCGGGGAGGGCCCCCAAAACATTCAGTACTTC. Protein: CASSGEGPQNIQYF.

The V and J genes are TRBV5-1 and TRBJ1-1; 8 bases fit TRBD1. CDR3 size: 15 residues. Germline values: CDR1 SGHRS, CDR2 YFSETQ. J gave up 0 bases and V 3 bases, and 4 bases lay outside the gene matches. The CDR3 DNA sequence: TGCGCCAGCAGCTGGAACAGGGGGGTGAACACTGAAGCTTTCTTT. It specifies CASSWNRGVNTEAFF.

This clonotype was found a few times. The chain links TRBV12-3 or TRBV12-4 to TRBJ2-3; 7 bases match TRBD2. The CDR3 totals 14 residues. V dropped 4 bases and J dropped 6; count of bases not matched to a gene: 7. DNA of the CDR3: TGTGCCAGCAGTTCGGACGGGGGGTTGGATACGCAGTATTTT. Translated, it gives CASSSDGGLDTQYF.

The chain is built from TRBV5-1 and TRBJ2-5; 7 bases line up with TRBD1. CDR1 is SGHRS, CDR2 YFSETQ, per germline. The trim removed 4 bases at V and 2 bases at J, leaving 5 bases unmatched. The CDR3 has 14 amino acids. CDR3 loop: CASSLGQRQETQYF. The CDR3 DNA reads TGCGCCAGCAGCCTGGGACAGAGACAAGAGACCCAGTACTTC.

Judged by abundance, this clonotype is medium-sized. The chain joins TRBV7-2 to TRBJ1-2; a weak D match, TRBD1 (5 bases). This CDR3 is built from 14 residues. Trimming stripped 5 bases from V and 4 bases from J, with 14 bases between. From germline, CDR1 is SGHTA and CDR2 FQGNSA. CDR3 nucleotide sequence: TGTGCCAGCAGCCCAGGCTTGGGGCTCTATGGCTACACCTTC. It yields the protein CASSPGLGLYGYTF.

This clonotype was observed many times. The chain employs TRBV5-1 and TRBJ2-5; 8 bases are shared with TRBD2. Germline trimming cut 0 bases from V and 4 bases from J; bases unmatched to any gene: 8. CDR1 is SGHRS, CDR2 YFSETQ, per germline. This CDR3 spans 16 amino acids. DNA of the CDR3: TGCGCCAGCAGCTTGGGGACTAGCAAAGGCGGAGAGACCCAGTACTTC. It yields the protein CASSLGTSKGGETQYF. Using reference TRBV5-1 and TRBJ2-5 for the parts outside the CDR3, the full variable domain is KAGVTQTPRYLIKTRGQQVTLSCSPISGHRSVSWYQQTPGQGLQFLFEYFSETQRNKGNFPGRFSGRQFSNSRSEMNVSTLELGDSALYLCASSLGTSKGGETQYFGPGTRLLVL.

This clonotype was seen more than once but under ten times. The chain recombines TRBV7-8 with TRBJ2-7; 14 positions match TRBD2. The V segment lost 5 bases and the J segment 6 bases; nucleotides outside the gene matches: 9. The CDR3 runs 16 residues. Germline V gene data show CDR1 as SGHVS and CDR2 as FQNEAQ. CDR3 in DNA: TGTGCCAGCAGCGCTGTGACTAGCGGGGGGGCTGTCGAGCAGTACTTC. Protein sequence: CASSAVTSGGAVEQYF.

The chain couples TRBV7-9 to TRBJ2-5, with 12 bases identical to TRBD2. There are 17 residues in the CDR3. Germline CDR1 SEHNR, CDR2 FQNEAQ (reference sequence). V was pared by 2 bases and J by 4 bases, with 8 bases of the junction left unmatched. The CDR3 loop is CASSLLAGGPFRETQYF. As DNA, the CDR3 is TGTGCCAGCAGCTTACTAGCGGGGGGGCCTTTCCGAGAGACCCAGTACTTC.

The chain links TRBV28 to TRBJ2-4, with D tentatively TRBD2 (6 bases). Trimming cost V 10 bases and J 7 bases, with 20 bases left between them. Germline V gives CDR1 MDHEN, CDR2 SYDVKM. CDR3 length: 14 amino acids. The chain's CDR3 is CAIHGSGRGNIQYF. The CDR3 bases are TGTGCCATTCACGGTAGCGGACGAGGGAACATTCAGTACTTC. The full variable domain, in which reference TRBV28 and TRBJ2-4 provide the parts outside the CDR3, is DVKVTQSSRYLVKRTGEKVFLECVQDMDHENMFWYRQDPGLGLRLIYFSYDVKMKEKGDIPEGYSVSREKKERFSLILESASTNQTSMYLCAIHGSGRGNIQYFGAGTRLSVL.

This clonotype was counted a few times. The chain recombines TRBV29-1 with TRBJ1-5; 7 nucleotides agree with TRBD1. The V segment lost 6 bases and the J segment 7 bases; nucleotides outside the gene matches: 6. The V gene's germline CDR1 is SQVTM and CDR2 ANQGSEA. The CDR3 has 12 residues. For the CDR3, the DNA is TGCAGCGTAACGACAGGGAACCAGCCCCAGCATTTT. This translates into CSVTTGNQPQHF.

This clonotype was observed a handful of times. This chain joins TRBV12-3 or TRBV12-4 and TRBJ2-5; TRBD2 is a possible D gene (6 bases). The CDR3 contains 14 residues. Trimming took off 6 bases at V and 4 bases at J, with 15 bases between the two ends. CDR3 residues: CASSPSGGGETQYF. CDR3 DNA: TGTGCCAGCAGCCCATCCGGGGGAGGAGAGACCCAGTACTTC.

This clonotype has only a few counts. This chain connects TRBV7-9 to TRBJ2-2; TRBD2 matches 9 bases. The germline V gene has CDR1 SEHNR and CDR2 FQNEAQ (reference sequence). V was clipped by 3 bases and J by 4 bases; unmatched bases: 3. This CDR3 has 15 amino acids. This chain's CDR3 is CASSFSGGSTGELFF. CDR3 coding DNA: TGTGCCAGCAGCTTCAGCGGGGGGAGCACCGGGGAGCTGTTTTTT.

This chain uses TRBV9 with TRBJ2-2; possibly TRBD1 for D (6 bases). The V and J ends lost 0 bases and 1 base respectively, with 10 bases between them. CDR1 and CDR2 (germline): SGDLS, YYNGEE. This CDR3 is 16 amino acids long. CDR3 in DNA: TGTGCCAGCAGCGTAGCTTGGGGACAGAACACCGGGGAGCTGTTTTTT. Protein: CASSVAWGQNTGELFF.

This clonotype turned up a few times. The chain uses TRBV6-2 or TRBV6-3 and TRBJ1-2; no clear D gene. Trimming left V 5 bases short and J 4 bases short, with 8 bases between. Germline CDR1 is MNHEY and CDR2 is SVGEGT. The CDR3 runs 12 residues. In DNA form, the CDR3 reads TGTGCCAGCAGTCGCCTCCTCTATGGCTACACCTTC. Translating it yields CASSRLLYGYTF.

The chain combines TRBV4-1 with TRBJ1-6; D gene uncertain. The CDR3 has 18 residues. The V gene lost 0 bases and the J gene lost 0 bases, with 12 bases spanning the gap. Per germline, CDR1 MGHRA and CDR2 YSYEKL. The DNA for the CDR3 is TGCGCCAGCAGCCAAGATTGGGGAGAAAGCTCCTATAATTCACCCCTCCACTTT. Its translation is CASSQDWGESSYNSPLHF.

This clonotype was counted ten times or more. The chain uses TRBV7-2 and TRBJ2-7; the match to TRBD2 covers 10 bases. This CDR3 has 15 amino acids. From germline, CDR1 is SGHTA and CDR2 FQGNSA. After removal of 4 bases from V and 3 bases from J, the junction contained 6 bases not matched to a gene. CDR3 nucleotides: TGTGCCAGCAGCTCAACTAGCGGGGCTTTCTACGAGCAGTACTTC. Residues: CASSSTSGAFYEQYF.